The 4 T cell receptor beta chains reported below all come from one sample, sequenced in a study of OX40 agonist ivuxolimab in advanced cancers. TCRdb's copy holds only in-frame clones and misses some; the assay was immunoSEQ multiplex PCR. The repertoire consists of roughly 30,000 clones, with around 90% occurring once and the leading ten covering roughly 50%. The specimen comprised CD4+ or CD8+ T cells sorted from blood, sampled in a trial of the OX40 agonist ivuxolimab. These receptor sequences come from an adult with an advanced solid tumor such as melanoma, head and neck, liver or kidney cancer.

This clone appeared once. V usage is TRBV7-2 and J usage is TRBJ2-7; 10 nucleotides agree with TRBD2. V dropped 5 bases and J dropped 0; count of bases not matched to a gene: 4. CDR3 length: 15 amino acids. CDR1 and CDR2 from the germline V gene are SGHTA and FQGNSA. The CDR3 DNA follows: TGTGCCAGCAGCCCACTAGCGGGGACCTCCTACGAGCAGTACTTC. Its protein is CASSPLAGTSYEQYF.

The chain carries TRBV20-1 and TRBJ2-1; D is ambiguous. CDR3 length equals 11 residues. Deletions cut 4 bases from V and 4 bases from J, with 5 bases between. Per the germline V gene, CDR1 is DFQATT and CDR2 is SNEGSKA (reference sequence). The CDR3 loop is CSANHYNEQFF. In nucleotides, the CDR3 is TGCAGTGCTAACCATTACAATGAGCAGTTCTTC.

CDR3 sequence (DNA): TGTGCCAGCATCTCCCTCGACGGGGGAACAGATACGCAGTATTTT. This gives the protein CASISLDGGTDTQYF. The V and J genes are TRBV7-9 and TRBJ2-3, with D tentatively TRBD2 (6 bases). The CDR3 has 15 amino acids. Trimming removed 7 bases at V and 3 bases at J, with 17 bases between. CDR1 SEHNR and CDR2 FQNEAQ come from the germline V gene (reference sequence).

The CDR3 sequence: CASSEQIDTQYF. Written as DNA, the CDR3 is TGCGCCAGCAGTGAACAGATAGATACGCAGTATTTT. The gene calls are TRBV10-1 and TRBJ2-3; D is uncertain. Germline-derived CDR1 and CDR2 are WNHNN and SYGVQD (reference sequence). V lost 3 bases and J 5 bases, leaving 6 bases between the germline ends. CDR3 length: 12 amino acids.